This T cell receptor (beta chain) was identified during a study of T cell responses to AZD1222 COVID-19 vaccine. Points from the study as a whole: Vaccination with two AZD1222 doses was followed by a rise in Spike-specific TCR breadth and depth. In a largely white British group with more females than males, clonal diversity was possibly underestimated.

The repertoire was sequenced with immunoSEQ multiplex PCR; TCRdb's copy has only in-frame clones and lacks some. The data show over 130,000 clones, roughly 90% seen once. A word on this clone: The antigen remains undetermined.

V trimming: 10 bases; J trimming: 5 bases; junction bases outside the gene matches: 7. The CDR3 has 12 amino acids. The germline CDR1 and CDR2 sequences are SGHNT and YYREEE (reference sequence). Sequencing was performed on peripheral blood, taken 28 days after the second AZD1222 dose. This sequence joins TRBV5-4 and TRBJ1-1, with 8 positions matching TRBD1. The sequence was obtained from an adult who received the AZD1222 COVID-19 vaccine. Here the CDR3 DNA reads TGTGCCTACGGGCAGGGGGCGACTGAAGCTTTCTTT. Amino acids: CAYGQGATEAFF.